These 32 T cell receptor beta chains came from one sample sequenced in a study of OX40 agonist ivuxolimab in advanced cancers. The protocol used for the library was the immunoSEQ multiplex PCR assay. TCRdb took over this immuneACCESS table, retaining in-frame rearrangements with V and J assigned. Such tables are incomplete; in checked studies, under half of the missing clones stem from an unresolved V gene, and the remainder is unexplained. The sample yields around 15,000 clones; about three quarters were counted once. The top ten clones comprise about 39% of the sample. Sequencing was performed on CD4+ or CD8+ T cells sorted from blood, taken in a trial of the OX40 agonist ivuxolimab. The receptors originated from an adult with an advanced solid tumor such as melanoma, head and neck, liver or kidney cancer.

About this clone: The junction shows a germline mismatch at one end, possibly a read error. This chain links TRBV5-1 with TRBJ2-7, with D perhaps TRBD1 (6 bases). Germline V lookup: CDR1 SGHRS, CDR2 YFSETQ. The CDR3 sequence is 13 residues long. The CDR3 nucleotides are TGCGCCAGCAGCTTGGATCAGGGGTACGAGCAGTGCTTC. Translation gives CASSLDQGYEQCF. The full variable domain, rest sourced from reference TRBV5-1 and TRBJ2-7, is KAGVTQTPRYLIKTRGQQVTLSCSPISGHRSVSWYQQTPGQGLQFLFEYFSETQRNKGNFPGRFSGRQFSNSRSEMNVSTLELGDSALYLCASSLDQGYEQCFGPGTRLTVT.

The genes are TRBV9 and TRBJ2-7; D is unresolved. CDR1 and CDR2 from the germline V gene are SGDLS and YYNGEE. Trimming took off 4 bases at V and 2 bases at J, with 16 bases between the two ends. This CDR3 has 15 amino acids. CDR3 residues: CASSPLEAVPYEQYF. In nucleotides, the CDR3 is TGTGCCAGCAGCCCACTCGAGGCGGTACCCTACGAGCAGTACTTC.

This chain connects TRBV5-6 to TRBJ2-2; 7 bases align to TRBD1. The CDR3 extends over 14 amino acids. Germline V lookup: CDR1 SGHDT, CDR2 YYEEEE. V was clipped by 4 bases and J by 1 base; unmatched bases: 1. DNA of the CDR3: TGTGCCAGCAGCGGGACAGTGAACACCGGGGAGCTGTTTTTT. Amino acid sequence: CASSGTVNTGELFF. The whole variable domain, filled in from reference TRBV5-6 and TRBJ2-2, reads DAGVTQSPTHLIKTRGQQVTLRCSPKSGHDTVSWYQQALGQGPQFIFQYYEEEERQRGNFPDRFSGHQFPNYSSELNVNALLLGDSALYLCASSGTVNTGELFFGEGSRLTVL.

DNA for the CDR3: TGTGCCAGCAGCCAAGGTTCTTTACTCTATGGCTACACCTTC. The encoded protein is CASSQGSLLYGYTF. This chain joins TRBV14 and TRBJ1-2; D call uncertain. V was shortened by 1 base and J by 4 bases, with 10 bases between the two germline ends. Per germline, CDR1 SGHDN and CDR2 FVKESK. The CDR3 runs 14 residues.

The chain is built from TRBV7-9 and TRBJ2-1; D is possibly TRBD1 (5 bases). This CDR3 spans 16 amino acids. The V end was cut by 4 bases, the J end by 8 bases, with 21 bases between. Germline CDR1 is SEHNR and CDR2 is FQNEAQ (reference sequence). The chain's CDR3 is CASSSPSEHPRDEQFF. The CDR3 DNA sequence: TGTGCCAGCAGCTCCCCAAGCGAACATCCCAGGGATGAGCAGTTCTTC. The full variable domain, its missing parts supplied by reference TRBV7-9 and TRBJ2-1, is DTGVSQNPRHKITKRGQNVTFRCDPISEHNRLYWYRQTLGQGPEFLTYFQNEAQLEKSRLLSDRFSAERPKGSFSTLEIQRTEQGDSAMYLCASSSPSEHPRDEQFFGPGTRLTVL.

This clone has only one observation. This chain links TRBV28 with TRBJ2-4; 12 nucleotides line up with TRBD1. V shed 7 bases and J 6 bases; nucleotides not matched to a gene: 10. CDR1 and CDR2 (germline): MDHEN, SYDVKM. The CDR3 has 16 residues. In DNA, the CDR3 is TGTGCCAGCATCGCCGGGACAGGGGGCTTCAGAAACATTCAGTACTTC. This sequence encodes CASIAGTGGFRNIQYF.

Comments on this clone: The sample has other DNA sequences that encode this CDR3 too. V usage is TRBV29-1 and J usage is TRBJ2-2, with a weak D call TRBD1 (6 bases). Germline loops: CDR1 SQVTM, CDR2 ANQGSEA. Trimming removed 0 bases from V and 6 bases from J, with 11 bases in between. The CDR3 runs 14 residues. The CDR3 loop reads CSVEDQGWAGELFF. In DNA form, the CDR3 reads TGCAGCGTTGAAGACCAGGGGTGGGCCGGGGAGCTGTTTTTT.

The chain links TRBV30 to TRBJ2-3; D tentatively fits TRBD1 or TRBD2 (5 bases each). Trimming removed 2 bases at V and 5 bases at J, with 17 bases between. The CDR3 contains 15 residues. Germline loops: CDR1 GTSNPN, CDR2 SVGIG (reference sequence). CDR3 nucleotide sequence: TGTGCCTGGAGTTTGAGGGTTAAAGGGGTAGATACGCAGTATTTT. Translating it yields CAWSLRVKGVDTQYF.

This clone came up many times. The gene calls are TRBV27 and TRBJ1-6, with D possibly matching TRBD1 (5 bases). Germline V gives CDR1 MNHEY, CDR2 SMNVEV (reference sequence). The CDR3 is made up of 14 amino acids. The V gene lost 7 bases and the J gene lost 4 bases, with 11 bases spanning the gap. CDR3 sequence: CASTSGTYNSPLHF. The CDR3 bases are TGTGCCAGCACATCGGGGACTTATAATTCACCCCTCCACTTT.

This chain connects TRBV10-3 to TRBJ2-2; D is perhaps TRBD1 (6 bases). Germline values: CDR1 ENHRY, CDR2 SYGVKD. This CDR3 contains 15 residues. V was clipped by 4 bases and J by 0 bases, with 9 bases between them. In nucleotides, the CDR3 is TGTGCCATCAGTGGGGACATCGCGAACACCGGGGAGCTGTTTTTT. Translated: CAISGDIANTGELFF.

This clone was observed once. The chain has TRBV6-5 and TRBJ1-5; possible D gene TRBD1, 5 bases. This CDR3 spans 14 amino acids. Germline CDR1 reads MNHEY; CDR2 reads SVGAGI. Trimming left V 2 bases short and J 7 bases short, with 12 bases between. CDR3 bases: TGTGCCAGCAGTTACCTAGGTGGGGACCAGCCCCAGCATTTT. It codes for CASSYLGGDQPQHF.

V is TRBV29-1 and J is TRBJ1-3, with 7 bases that match TRBD1. Germline values: CDR1 SQVTM, CDR2 ANQGSEA. V was clipped by 6 bases and J by 1 base; unmatched bases: 6. This CDR3 spans 14 amino acids. Here the CDR3 reads CSVRQGASGNTIYF. The CDR3 nucleotides read TGCAGCGTCCGACAGGGTGCGTCTGGAAACACCATATATTTT.

This clone has only one observation. The V gene is TRBV15, the J gene TRBJ2-7; 11 nucleotides match TRBD2. The J segment lost 2 bases and the V segment lost 2 bases, leaving 5 bases of the junction unmatched. CDR3 length equals 16 residues. Germline assignment: CDR1 LNHNV and CDR2 YYDKDF (reference sequence). The CDR3 DNA reads TGTGCCACCAGCAGACCAACTAGCGGGGGAACCTACGAGCAGTACTTC. Amino acid sequence: CATSRPTSGGTYEQYF.

The chain is built from TRBV19 and TRBJ1-5; D not certain. Germline CDR1 is LNHDA and CDR2 is SQIVND (reference sequence). The CDR3 extends over 15 amino acids. Trimming removed 5 bases at V and 7 bases at J, with 18 bases between. The CDR3 nucleotides are TGTGCCAGTAGTCTCCCGTCGGGATTCCAACAGCCCCAGCATTTT. It is translated as CASSLPSGFQQPQHF.

The rearrangement joins TRBV5-6 to TRBJ1-3; D is unresolved. The CDR3 has 14 amino acids. The germline CDR1 and CDR2 sequences are SGHDT and YYEEEE. The V end was cut by 0 bases, the J end by 1 base, with 5 bases between. The CDR3 DNA is TGTGCCAGCAGCTTGGGCCTTTCTGGAAACACCATATATTTT. It encodes CASSLGLSGNTIYF.

This chain joins TRBV7-9 and TRBJ2-7; weak D call: TRBD2 (5 bases). Germline V gene data show CDR1 as SEHNR and CDR2 as FQNEAQ (reference sequence). The CDR3 totals 12 residues. Trimming left V 5 bases short and J 3 bases short, with 8 bases between. CDR3 sequence (DNA): TGTGCCAGCAGCGGTGGGAGCTACGAGCAGTACTTC. Its translation: CASSGGSYEQYF.

This clone turned up a few times. The rearrangement uses TRBV6-1 and TRBJ1-2, with D maybe TRBD1 (5 bases). CDR1 is MNHNS and CDR2 is SASEGT in the germline V gene. V lost 3 bases, J lost 4 bases, and 12 bases lay in between. The CDR3 loop spans 14 amino acids. As DNA, the CDR3 is TGTGCCAGCAGTGAGGTAGTCGGGACCTATGGCTACACCTTC. Translating gives CASSEVVGTYGYTF.

The chain carries TRBV5-6 and TRBJ1-5; D not certain. Germline CDR1 reads SGHDT; CDR2 reads YYEEEE. The CDR3 is made up of 15 amino acids. V lost 3 bases and J 3 bases, leaving 13 bases between the germline ends. Here the CDR3 DNA reads TGTGCCAGCAGCTCCGGAGGTGGACCCAATCAGCCCCAGCATTTT. The encoded protein is CASSSGGGPNQPQHF.

By frequency in the sample, this clone is medium-sized (0.01 to 0.1%). J is TRBJ2-6 and V is TRBV6-4; TRBD1 matches at 8 bases. The CDR3 is made up of 16 amino acids. Germline CDR1 MRHNA, CDR2 SNTAGT. V lost 3 bases, J lost 2 bases, and 3 bases stayed unmatched. CDR3 protein: CASSDSGGAGANVLTF. The CDR3 nucleotides read TGTGCCAGCAGTGATTCAGGGGGCGCTGGGGCCAACGTCCTGACTTTC.

V usage is TRBV7-8 and J usage is TRBJ1-2; no clear D gene. Germline V gene sequence: CDR1 SGHVS, CDR2 FQNEAQ. The V and J ends lost 4 bases and 4 bases respectively, with 10 bases between them. The CDR3 covers 13 residues. In DNA, the CDR3 is TGTGCCAGCAGCTCCGACAACCTCTATGGCTACACCTTC. Protein sequence: CASSSDNLYGYTF. The full variable domain, in which reference TRBV7-8 and TRBJ1-2 provide the parts outside the CDR3, is GAGVSQSPRYKVAKRGQDVALRCDPISGHVSLFWYQQALGQGPEFLTYFQNEAQLDKSGLPSDRFFAERPEGSVSTLKIQRTQQEDSAVYLCASSSDNLYGYTFGSGTRLTVV.

This sequence joins TRBV13 and TRBJ2-5, with D maybe TRBD2 (5 bases). This CDR3 comprises 13 residues. Per the germline V gene, CDR1 is PRHDT and CDR2 is FYEKMQ (reference sequence). Between the trimmed V and J ends, which lost 3 bases and 5 bases, there was a span of 10 bases. CDR3 DNA sequence: TGTGCCAGCAGCTTGCTAGCTAGCGAGACCCAGTACTTC. It codes for CASSLLASETQYF.

This clone was counted a single time. The chain carries TRBV7-3 and TRBJ2-1; 10 bases are shared with TRBD2. This CDR3 is built from 14 residues. The germline CDR1 and CDR2 sequences are SGHTA and FQGTGA. The junction had 5 bases not matched to a gene; V was cut back by 5 bases and J by 7 bases. CDR3 nucleotides: TGTGCCAGCAGCGTAGCGGGAGGAGGGAATGAGCAGTTCTTC. This gives the protein CASSVAGGGNEQFF.

The chain is built from TRBV19 and TRBJ1-2, with D maybe TRBD1 (6 bases). Germline V gene lookup returns CDR1 LNHDA and CDR2 SQIVND (reference sequence). The CDR3 loop spans 13 amino acids. The germline V and J ends were trimmed by 5 bases and 4 bases, with 11 bases remaining between them. The CDR3 DNA follows: TGTGCCAGTAGTTTCGGACAGTTCTATGGCTACACCTTC. Its translation: CASSFGQFYGYTF.

A few counts support this clone. V gene TRBV4-2 combines with J gene TRBJ2-7; 11 bases map to TRBD2. Germline assignment: CDR1 LGHNA and CDR2 YNFKEQ. After removal of 0 bases from V and 5 bases from J, the junction contained 9 bases not matched to a gene. This CDR3 region has 17 residues. The CDR3 is CASSQEITSGSVDEQYF. The CDR3, as DNA: TGTGCCAGCAGCCAAGAGATAACTAGCGGGAGTGTCGACGAGCAGTACTTC.

J is TRBJ2-2 and V is TRBV27; D uncertain. Trimming removed 4 bases at V and 2 bases at J, with 11 bases between. Per germline, CDR1 MNHEY and CDR2 SMNVEV (reference sequence). This CDR3 contains 15 residues. The CDR3: CASSYEARNTGELFF. CDR3 nucleotides: TGTGCCAGCAGTTATGAGGCCAGAAACACCGGGGAGCTGTTTTTT.

This chain joins TRBV9 and TRBJ1-2; D unresolved. CDR1 is SGDLS, CDR2 YYNGEE, per germline. The CDR3 totals 11 residues. Trimming took off 3 bases at V and 7 bases at J, with 7 bases between the two ends. CDR3 region: CASSGRTGYTF. DNA of the CDR3: TGTGCCAGCAGCGGGAGGACTGGCTACACCTTC.

The chain recombines TRBV7-3 with TRBJ2-1; unclear D gene. V lost 5 bases and J 0 bases, leaving 14 bases between the germline ends. Germline loops: CDR1 SGHTA, CDR2 FQGTGA. This CDR3 has 16 amino acids. CDR3 sequence reads: CASSAPKAVSYNEQFF. DNA of the CDR3: TGTGCCAGCAGCGCCCCCAAGGCAGTCTCCTACAATGAGCAGTTCTTC.

CDR3 protein: CASSQVPDNEQFF. DNA of the CDR3: TGTGCCAGCAGCCAAGTACCCGACAATGAGCAGTTCTTC. The chain recombines TRBV14 with TRBJ2-1; D is unresolved. V gave up 1 base and J gave up 5 bases, with 6 bases separating them. CDR3 length: 13 residues. Germline-derived CDR1 and CDR2 are SGHDN and FVKESK.

The V call is TRBV5-1, the J call TRBJ1-1; a weak D match, TRBD1 (5 bases). The CDR3 runs 15 residues. CDR1 and CDR2 from the germline V gene are SGHRS and YFSETQ. V was shortened by 0 bases and J by 1 base, with 10 bases between the two germline ends. This chain's CDR3 is CASSLVIGANTEAFF. The DNA for the CDR3 is TGCGCCAGCAGCTTGGTAATAGGGGCGAACACTGAAGCTTTCTTT. Full variable domain (remainder filled in from reference TRBV5-1 and TRBJ1-1): KAGVTQTPRYLIKTRGQQVTLSCSPISGHRSVSWYQQTPGQGLQFLFEYFSETQRNKGNFPGRFSGRQFSNSRSEMNVSTLELGDSALYLCASSLVIGANTEAFFGQGTRLTVV.

The CDR3 region has the DNA TGTGCCAGCAGCTCGGGAGATATCGGCCCCTACGAGCAGTACTTC. This gives the protein CASSSGDIGPYEQYF. The V call is TRBV11-2, the J call TRBJ2-7, with a possible D match to TRBD2 (6 bases). The CDR3 runs 15 residues. The germline V and J ends were trimmed by 4 bases and 2 bases, with 15 bases remaining between them. Germline V gene sequence: CDR1 SGHAT, CDR2 FQNNGV.

The chain carries TRBV6-6 and TRBJ2-2, with D perhaps matching TRBD2 (6 bases). V was cut by 9 bases and J by 7 bases, with 15 bases left in between. The CDR3 is 13 residues long. CDR1 is MNHNY, CDR2 SVGAGI, per germline (reference sequence). CDR3 nucleotides: TGTGCCAGTAGGAGGGATCTAAGCGGGGAGCTGTTTTTT. Translation gives CASRRDLSGELFF.

V gene TRBV7-7 combines with J gene TRBJ2-5, with 9 bases that match TRBD2. This CDR3 contains 15 residues. Trimming removed 4 bases from V and 4 bases from J; junction bases left unmatched: 7. From germline, CDR1 is SSHAT and CDR2 FNYEAQ (reference sequence). DNA for the CDR3: TGTGCCAGCAGCTCCTCTAGCGGGATTGGAGAGACCCAGTACTTC. Amino acids: CASSSSSGIGETQYF.